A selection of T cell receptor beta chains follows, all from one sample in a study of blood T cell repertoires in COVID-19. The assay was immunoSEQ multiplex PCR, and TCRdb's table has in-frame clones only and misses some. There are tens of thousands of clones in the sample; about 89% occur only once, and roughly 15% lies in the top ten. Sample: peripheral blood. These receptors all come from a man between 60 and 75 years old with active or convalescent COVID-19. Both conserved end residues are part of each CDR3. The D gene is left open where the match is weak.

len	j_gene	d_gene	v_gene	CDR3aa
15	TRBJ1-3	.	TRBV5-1	CASSLVGDSGNTIYF
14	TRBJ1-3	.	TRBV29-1	CSVEDGNSGNTIYF
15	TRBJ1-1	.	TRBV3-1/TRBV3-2	CASSPNRYLNTEAFF
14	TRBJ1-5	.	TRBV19	CASSIPQFNQPQHF
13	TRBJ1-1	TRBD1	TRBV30	CAFRQGMLAEAFF
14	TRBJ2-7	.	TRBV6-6	CASKTAQEGYEQYF
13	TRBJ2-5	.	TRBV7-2	CASSITSWETQYF
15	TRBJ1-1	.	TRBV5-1	CASSFGTLLNTEAFF
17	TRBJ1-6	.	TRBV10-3	CAISEKAGKSYNSPLHF
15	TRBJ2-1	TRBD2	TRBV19	CASSIRAGGFDEQFF
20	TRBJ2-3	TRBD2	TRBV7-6	CASRNQPGLAGGTSTDTQYF
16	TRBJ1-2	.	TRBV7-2	CASSLLASPRGYGYTF
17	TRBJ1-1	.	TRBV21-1	CASSNRGKVCANTEAFF
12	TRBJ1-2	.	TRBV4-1	CASSGQNYGYTF
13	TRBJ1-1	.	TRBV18	CASSPNFNTEAFF
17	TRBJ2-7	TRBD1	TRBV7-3	CASRQRRGPTLSYEQYF
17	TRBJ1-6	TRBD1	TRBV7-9	CASSPSGQGAWISPLHF
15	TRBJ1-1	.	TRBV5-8	CASSSRTVGLTEAFF
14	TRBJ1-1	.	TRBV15	CATSSLNRATEAFF
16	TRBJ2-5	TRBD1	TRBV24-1	CATSGASRDSQETQYF
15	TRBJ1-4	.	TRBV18	CASSPEGGNQEKLFF
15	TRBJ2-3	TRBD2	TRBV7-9	CASSPRGASTDTQYF
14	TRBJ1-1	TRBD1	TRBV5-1	CASSLYAGGTEAFF
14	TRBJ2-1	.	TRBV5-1	CASSLDRVGGEQFF
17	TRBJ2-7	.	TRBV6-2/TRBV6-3	CASSYNLGPYVKDEQYF
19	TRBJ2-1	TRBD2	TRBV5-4	CASSPPVAGGSSSYNEQFF
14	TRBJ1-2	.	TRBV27	CASRRSGQIDGYTF
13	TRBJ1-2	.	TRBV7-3	CASSLAPSRGYTF
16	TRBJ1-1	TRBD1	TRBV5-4	CASSLGQGTMNTEAFF
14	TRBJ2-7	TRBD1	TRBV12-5	CASGPGTAGDEQYF
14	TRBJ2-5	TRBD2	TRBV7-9	CASSLLAAAETQYF
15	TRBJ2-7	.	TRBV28	CASSSGGTATYEQYF
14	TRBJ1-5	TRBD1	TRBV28	CASSLRQGYQPQHF
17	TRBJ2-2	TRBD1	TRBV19	CASSTSTRTGDTGELFF
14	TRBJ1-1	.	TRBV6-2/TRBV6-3	CASSYTGSNTEAFF